This entry is about one TCR beta chain. The antigen remains undetermined. This sample stems from a study of blood T cell dynamics during melanoma immunotherapy. Each bulk PBMC sample had roughly 400 ng DNA loaded. Produced via immunoSEQ multiplex PCR; TCRdb's table is partial and in-frame only. The data hold 7,500 to 10,000 clones, with 70% to 90% observed a single time. General study findings and limits: PBMC repertoires of eventual disease-control patients split at W3 into clonality or diversity gains.

There are 14 residues in the CDR3. Trimming stripped 0 bases from V and 6 bases from J, with 11 bases between. Germline CDR1 and CDR2: SGHTA and FQGTGA. Regarding time point: week 3, after first cycle of checkpoint inhibitor. The gene calls are TRBV7-3 and TRBJ1-1; the D gene is possibly TRBD1 (5 bases). The TCR was taken from a human donor with melanoma. Sequences were derived from blood, sampled from a patient treated with checkpoint blockade. CDR3 sequence: CASSLTPTAAEAFF. The CDR3 nucleotides read TGTGCCAGCAGCTTAACCCCGACAGCCGCTGAAGCTTTCTTT.